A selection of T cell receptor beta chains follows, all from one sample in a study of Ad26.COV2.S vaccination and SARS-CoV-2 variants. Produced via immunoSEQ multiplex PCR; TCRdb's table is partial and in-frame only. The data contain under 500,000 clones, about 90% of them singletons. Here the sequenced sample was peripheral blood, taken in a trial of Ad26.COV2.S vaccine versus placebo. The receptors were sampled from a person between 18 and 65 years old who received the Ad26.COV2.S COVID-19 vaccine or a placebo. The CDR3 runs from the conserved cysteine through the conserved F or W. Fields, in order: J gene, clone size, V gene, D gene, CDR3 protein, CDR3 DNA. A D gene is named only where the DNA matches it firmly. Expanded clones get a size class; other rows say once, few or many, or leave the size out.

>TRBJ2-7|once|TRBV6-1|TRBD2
CASSDFGGFVEAKQYF
TGTGCCAGCAGTGACTTCGGGGGGTTCGTCGAGGCCAAGCAGTACTTC
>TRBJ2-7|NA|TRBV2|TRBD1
CASSESHQGANEQYF
TGTGCCAGCAGTGAGAGTCATCAGGGGGCCAACGAGCAGTACTTC
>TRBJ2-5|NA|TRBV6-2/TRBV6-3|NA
CASSYFGVQETQYF
TGTGCCAGCAGTTACTTCGGGGTCCAAGAGACCCAGTACTTC
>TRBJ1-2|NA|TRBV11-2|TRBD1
CASSLSGGYGYTF
TGTGCCAGCAGCTTATCAGGGGGGTACGGCTACACCTTC
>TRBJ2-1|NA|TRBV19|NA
CASSTPGFASSYNEQFF
TGTGCCAGTAGTACCCCAGGATTCGCAAGCTCCTACAATGAGCAGTTCTTC
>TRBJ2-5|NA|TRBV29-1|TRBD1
CSADGTGNVETQYF
TGCAGCGCCGACGGGACAGGGAATGTGGAGACCCAGTACTTC
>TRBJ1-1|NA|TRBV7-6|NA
CASSLAQANTEAFF
TGTGCCAGCAGCTTAGCGCAAGCGAACACTGAAGCTTTCTTT
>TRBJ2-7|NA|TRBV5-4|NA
CASSSGGDSGSYEQYF
TGTGCCAGCAGCTCCGGGGGCGACTCGGGCTCCTACGAGCAGTACTTC
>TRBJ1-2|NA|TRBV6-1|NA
CASSEITGTFGWLGYTF
TGTGCCAGCAGTGAAATAACCGGGACCTTCGGTTGGCTCGGCTACACCTTC
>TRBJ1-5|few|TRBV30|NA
CAWSVRAGNQPQHF
TGTGCCTGGAGTGTACGGGCAGGCAATCAGCCCCAGCATTTT
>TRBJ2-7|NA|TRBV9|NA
CASSVESVPTDEQYF
TGTGCCAGCAGCGTAGAGTCCGTCCCTACGGACGAGCAGTACTTC
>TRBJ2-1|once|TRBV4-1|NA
CASSQDRGPPYNEQFF
TGCGCCAGCAGCCAAGATCGGGGGCCCCCCTACAATGAGCAGTTCTTC
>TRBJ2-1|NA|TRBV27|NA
CASSDRSQGPVDNEQFF
TGTGCCAGCAGTGACCGATCACAGGGACCGGTCGACAATGAGCAGTTCTTC
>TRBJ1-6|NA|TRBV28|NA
CASSFLFRSSYNSPLHF
TGTGCCAGCAGTTTCCTGTTCCGTAGCTCCTATAATTCACCCCTCCACTTT
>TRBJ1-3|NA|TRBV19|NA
CASSILGGSGNTIYF
TGTGCCAGTAGTATCTTGGGAGGCTCTGGAAACACCATATATTTT
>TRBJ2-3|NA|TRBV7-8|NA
CASSRALNTQYF
TGTGCCAGCAGCCGAGCATTAAATACGCAGTATTTT
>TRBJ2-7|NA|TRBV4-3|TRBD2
CASSPGVAGNSYEQYF
TGCGCCAGCTCCCCCGGGGTAGCGGGGAATTCCTACGAGCAGTACTTC
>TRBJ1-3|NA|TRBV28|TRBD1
CASSFGGQGDGNTIYF
TGTGCCAGCAGTTTCGGGGGACAGGGAGACGGAAACACCATATATTTT
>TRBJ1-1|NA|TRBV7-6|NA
CASSFSSERNTEAFF
TGTGCCAGCAGCTTCAGTTCCGAGAGAAACACTGAAGCTTTCTTT
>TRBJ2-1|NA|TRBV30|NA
CAWRNGGSSYNEQFF
TGTGCCTGGAGAAACGGGGGAAGCTCCTACAATGAGCAGTTCTTC
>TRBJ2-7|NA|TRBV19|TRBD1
CASSKTGTGSYEQYF
TGTGCCAGTAGCAAAACCGGGACAGGGTCCTACGAGCAGTACTTC
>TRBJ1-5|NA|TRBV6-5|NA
CASSYSIAENQPQHF
TGTGCCAGCAGTTACTCGATCGCCGAGAATCAGCCCCAGCATTTT
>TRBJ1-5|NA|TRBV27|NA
CASSRQDNQPQHF
TGTGCCAGCAGTCGGCAGGACAATCAGCCCCAGCATTTT
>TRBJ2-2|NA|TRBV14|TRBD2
CASSLRSSGGTGELFF
TGTGCCAGCAGCCTGAGATCTAGCGGGGGCACCGGGGAGCTGTTTTTT